This T cell receptor beta chain was captured by sequencing in a study of T cell responses to AZD1222 COVID-19 vaccine. Overall study findings and caveats: The peak T cell response came first, and repertoires were sampled only after it. Clonal diversity was possibly underestimated, and the donors were mostly white British, with more females. Reportedly, close to half of spike-specific TCRs are directed against unmutated variant regions. Researchers report vaccine-associated CD4 TCRs spanning spike, with dominance at 160-218 and 743-854.

In regard to this clone: What it binds is unknown.

The CDR3 is made up of 14 amino acids. Trimming removed 7 bases at V and 8 bases at J, with 18 bases between. Germline-derived CDR1 and CDR2 are SNHLY and FYNNEI. Assay: immunoSEQ multiplex PCR; the TCRdb copy retains only in-frame clones and omits some. The repertoire holds over 110,000 clones, with around 93% as singletons. This rearrangement joins TRBV2 to TRBJ2-1, with D hard to call. The receptor's source is an adult in good health. The source was peripheral blood, collected on day 0 of AZD1222 vaccination. As DNA, the CDR3 is TGTGCCAGCATCAAAAGAGTGGAGTTCTATGAGCAGTTCTTC. This sequence encodes CASIKRVEFYEQFF.